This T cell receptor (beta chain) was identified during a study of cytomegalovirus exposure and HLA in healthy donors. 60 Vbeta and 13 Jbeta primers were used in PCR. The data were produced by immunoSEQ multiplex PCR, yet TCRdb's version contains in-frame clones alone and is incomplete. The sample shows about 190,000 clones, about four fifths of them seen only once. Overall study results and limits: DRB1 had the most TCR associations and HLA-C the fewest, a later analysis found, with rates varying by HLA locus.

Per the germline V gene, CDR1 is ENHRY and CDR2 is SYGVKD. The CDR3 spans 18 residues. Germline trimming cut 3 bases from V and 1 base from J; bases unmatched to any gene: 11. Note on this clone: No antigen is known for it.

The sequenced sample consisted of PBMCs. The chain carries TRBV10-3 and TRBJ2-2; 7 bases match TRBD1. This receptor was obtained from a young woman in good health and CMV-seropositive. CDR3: CAISDPERQGWNTGELFF. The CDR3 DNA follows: TGTGCCATCAGTGATCCCGAGCGACAGGGATGGAACACCGGGGAGCTGTTTTTT.